The 28 T cell receptor beta chains below all came from one sample that was sequenced in a study of response to subunit inactivated influenza vaccine. TCRdb used MiXCR to reprocess the RT-PCR reads, holding one entry per CDR3 protein. The sample lists approximately 520,000 distinct CDR3 sequences, more than 15% occurring once. Sequenced material: CD4+ T cells sorted from PBMCs, taken about 24 months after vaccination. The receptors stem from a man between 50 and 69 years old who received an inactivated influenza vaccine.

This clonotype has only a few counts. The chain has TRBV6-5 and TRBJ2-1, with D possibly called TRBD1 or TRBD2 (6 bases each). The CDR3 loop spans 15 amino acids. Trimming left V 2 bases short and J 2 bases short, with 10 bases between. In germline, CDR1 is MNHEY, CDR2 SVGAGI. This CDR3 reads CASSYLGGTYNEQFF. The CDR3 DNA reads TGTGCCAGCAGTTACCTGGGGGGCACCTACAATGAGCAGTTCTTC.

The V gene is TRBV4-3, the J gene TRBJ1-3; D is unresolved. The CDR3 consists of 15 residues. From germline, CDR1 is LGHNA and CDR2 YSLEER. V dropped 4 bases and J dropped 2 bases, with 12 bases sitting between them. The CDR3 is CASSLWVGTGNTIYF. The DNA of the CDR3 is TGCGCCAGCAGCCTCTGGGTAGGGACTGGAAACACCATATATTTT.

Many counts were recorded for this clonotype. The genes are TRBV7-6 and TRBJ1-3; D perhaps matches TRBD1 (5 bases). Deletions cut 1 base from V and 2 bases from J, with 6 bases between. The CDR3 is 14 amino acids. Germline lookup yields CDR1 SGHVS and CDR2 FNYEAQ. This chain's CDR3 is CASSLGGTGNTIYF. The CDR3 DNA is TGTGCCAGCAGCTTAGGGGGGACTGGAAACACCATATATTTT. The full variable domain, in which reference TRBV7-6 and TRBJ1-3 provide the parts outside the CDR3, is GAGVSQSPRYKVTKRGQDVALRCDPISGHVSLYWYRQALGQGPEFLTYFNYEAQQDKSGLPNDRFSAERPEGSISTLTIQRTEQRDSAMYRCASSLGGTGNTIYFGEGSWLTVV.

The V gene is TRBV6-5, the J gene TRBJ2-1; TRBD2 is a possible D gene (6 bases). V dropped 2 bases and J dropped 2 bases, with 10 bases sitting between them. This CDR3 is 15 amino acids long. The germline gives CDR1 MNHEY, CDR2 SVGAGI. CDR3 residues: CASSYGSGAYNEQFF. The CDR3, as DNA: TGTGCCAGCAGTTACGGTAGCGGTGCCTACAATGAGCAGTTCTTC.

V is TRBV7-2 and J is TRBJ2-7; D is uncertain. Trimming shortened V by 2 bases and J by 0 bases, and 8 bases separated the two germline ends. The CDR3 extends over 14 amino acids. CDR1 is SGHTA and CDR2 is FQGNSA in the germline V gene. CDR3 in amino acids: CASSLRWSSYEQYF. CDR3 in DNA: TGTGCCAGCAGCTTACGTTGGAGCTCCTACGAGCAGTACTTC.

V usage is TRBV30 and J usage is TRBJ2-4; D may be TRBD1 or TRBD2 (5 bases each). This CDR3 has 13 amino acids. V dropped 4 bases and J dropped 8 bases, with 15 bases sitting between them. CDR1 and CDR2 from the germline V gene are GTSNPN and SVGIG (reference sequence). The CDR3 DNA is TGTGCCTGGAACCGGGACCGAGGAGACATTCAGTACTTC. Translated: CAWNRDRGDIQYF.

This clonotype was seen more than once but under ten times. The chain carries TRBV6-5 and TRBJ1-2; no firm D call. This CDR3 region has 13 residues. Looked up from germline, CDR1 is MNHEY and CDR2 is SVGAGI. V was trimmed by 1 base and J by 6 bases, leaving 9 bases between them. The CDR3 DNA follows: TGTGCCAGCAGTTACTATTCGGGAAATGGCTACACCTTC. Residues: CASSYYSGNGYTF.

There are a few counts of this clonotype. The CDR3 DNA is TGTGCCATCAGAGAGCGGACTAGCTCCTACAATGAGCAGTTCTTC. It codes for CAIRERTSSYNEQFF. The chain is built from TRBV10-3 and TRBJ2-1, with 7 nucleotides matching TRBD2. Looked up from germline, CDR1 is ENHRY and CDR2 is SYGVKD. Germline trimming cut 6 bases from V and 0 bases from J; bases unmatched to any gene: 5. CDR3 length: 15 residues.

This chain links TRBV7-9 with TRBJ2-7, with 7 nucleotides matching TRBD1. J lost 5 bases, V lost 5 bases, and 12 bases had no gene match. This CDR3 has 15 amino acids. The V gene's germline CDR1 is SEHNR and CDR2 FQNEAQ (reference sequence). The CDR3 loop is CASSSSRDRVHEQYF. The CDR3 DNA reads TGTGCCAGCAGCAGTAGTCGAGACAGGGTCCACGAGCAGTACTTC. Complete variable domain (other parts from reference TRBV7-9 and TRBJ2-7): DTGVSQNPRHKITKRGQNVTFRCDPISEHNRLYWYRQTLGQGPEFLTYFQNEAQLEKSRLLSDRFSAERPKGSFSTLEIQRTEQGDSAMYLCASSSSRDRVHEQYFGPGTRLTVT.

This clonotype has a handful of counts. V and J are TRBV11-2 and TRBJ2-2, with a possible D match to TRBD2 (6 bases). The CDR3 extends over 18 amino acids. Germline V gene lookup returns CDR1 SGHAT and CDR2 FQNNGV. Trimming took off 3 bases at V and 2 bases at J, with 19 bases between the two ends. CDR3 bases: TGTGCCAGCAGCTTTTTTCCCGTTGGGGCGGGAAACACCGGGGAGCTGTTTTTT. Residues: CASSFFPVGAGNTGELFF.

This clonotype was seen a handful of times. The V call is TRBV7-9, the J call TRBJ2-7; D gene ambiguous. V was clipped by 1 base and J by 5 bases, with 15 bases between them. The CDR3 has 15 residues. The germline gives CDR1 SEHNR, CDR2 FQNEAQ (reference sequence). CDR3 DNA: TGTGCCAGCAGCTTAGTAGGACGTTGGATCAACGAGCAGTACTTC. Protein sequence: CASSLVGRWINEQYF.

In this sample, this clonotype turned up a few times. This chain uses TRBV7-2 with TRBJ2-1; D is possibly TRBD1 (6 bases). V lost 5 bases to trimming and J lost 4 bases, with 12 bases between them. Germline V gene lookup returns CDR1 SGHTA and CDR2 FQGNSA. The CDR3 is 14 residues long. CDR3 DNA sequence: TGTGCCAGCAGCCCAAAGGACAGTTACAATGAGCAGTTCTTC. Translating it yields CASSPKDSYNEQFF.

This clonotype was found a few times. The chain combines TRBV10-3 with TRBJ1-2; 8 bases agree with TRBD1. V was clipped by 2 bases and J by 7 bases; unmatched bases: 15. The CDR3 is 17 residues long. The V gene's germline CDR1 is ENHRY and CDR2 SYGVKD. CDR3 residues: CAISEAGGGPPSLGYTF. In DNA, the CDR3 is TGTGCCATCAGTGAGGCAGGGGGCGGCCCGCCATCACTTGGCTACACCTTC.

A note on this clonotype: An end of the junction differs from the germline gene, which may be a read error. This sequence joins TRBV18 and TRBJ2-5, with D tentatively TRBD2 (6 bases). The germline V gene has CDR1 KGHSH and CDR2 LQKENI. The CDR3 contains 15 residues. The CDR3 loop reads CVSSPLGGNQETQYF. CDR3 sequence (DNA): TGTGTCAGCTCACCACTTGGGGGGAATCAAGAGACCCAGTACTTC.

This clonotype was picked up a small number of times. The J gene is TRBJ1-3, the V gene TRBV4-2; TRBD1 is a possible D gene (6 bases). Germline values: CDR1 LGHNA, CDR2 YNFKEQ. The CDR3 runs to 17 residues. With 0 bases removed from V and 0 bases from J, the gap between germline ends came to 12 bases. CDR3 amino acids: CASSQEQGTRSGNTIYF. The CDR3 bases are TGTGCCAGCAGCCAAGAACAGGGAACCCGCTCTGGAAACACCATATATTTT.

CDR3 sequence reads: CASSLVQGDTGELFF. The CDR3, as DNA: TGTGCCAGCAGTTTAGTGCAGGGCGACACCGGGGAGCTGTTTTTT. The chain carries TRBV28 and TRBJ2-2; D perhaps matches TRBD1 (5 bases). This CDR3 region has 15 residues. The V end lost 2 bases, the J end lost 3 bases, and 10 bases lay between the germline ends. Per the germline V gene, CDR1 is MDHEN and CDR2 is SYDVKM.

The genes are TRBV6-1 and TRBJ1-1; D may be TRBD1 (5 bases). Trimming took 4 bases from V and 1 from J, leaving 13 bases between them. This CDR3 has 15 amino acids. CDR1 is MNHNS and CDR2 is SASEGT in the germline V gene. The CDR3: CASSARRAGNTEAFF. CDR3 bases: TGTGCCAGCAGTGCACGCAGGGCCGGGAACACTGAAGCTTTCTTT.

This clonotype has more than one count but fewer than ten. The J gene is TRBJ2-1, the V gene TRBV3-1; D tentatively reads TRBD1 or TRBD2 (5 bases each). V lost 1 base, J lost 5 bases, and 15 bases lay in between. The CDR3 length is 16 residues. CDR1 is LGHDT and CDR2 is YNNKEL in the germline V gene (reference sequence). CDR3 region: CASSQGESGLNNEQFF. The CDR3 nucleotides read TGTGCCAGCAGCCAAGGGGAGTCAGGGCTGAACAATGAGCAGTTCTTC.

This clonotype has more than one count but fewer than ten. The V gene is TRBV20-1, the J gene TRBJ2-7; TRBD2 agrees at 7 bases. The junction had 7 bases not matched to a gene; V was cut back by 3 bases and J by 5 bases. This CDR3 comprises 13 residues. Germline CDR1 reads DFQATT; CDR2 reads SNEGSKA (reference sequence). CDR3: CSARAGLVDEQYF. CDR3 in DNA: TGCAGTGCTAGGGCTGGACTAGTCGACGAGCAGTACTTC.

This clonotype has just a few counts. This sequence joins TRBV6-5 and TRBJ2-1; TRBD1 matches at 11 bases. The germline gives CDR1 MNHEY, CDR2 SVGAGI. This CDR3 contains 15 residues. V lost 0 bases and J lost 6; bases outside the gene matches: 1. The CDR3 spells CASSYSGTGGNEQFF. The CDR3 bases are TGTGCCAGCAGTTACTCCGGGACAGGGGGCAATGAGCAGTTCTTC.

The chain joins TRBV3-1 to TRBJ2-7, with a tentative D call TRBD2 (5 bases). CDR1 is LGHDT and CDR2 is YNNKEL in the germline V gene (reference sequence). Trimming cost V 0 bases and J 2 bases, with 8 bases left between them. CDR3 length: 14 amino acids. The CDR3: CASSQDGKTYEQYF. The CDR3 nucleotides read TGTGCCAGCAGCCAAGACGGGAAGACCTACGAGCAGTACTTC.

The chain uses TRBV29-1 and TRBJ2-1; 7 bases match TRBD2. CDR3 length equals 15 residues. Germline loops: CDR1 SQVTM, CDR2 ANQGSEA. With 0 bases clipped from V and 7 bases from J, the junction kept 9 bases outside the gene matches. CDR3 in amino acids: CSVEDAGARRNEQFF. The DNA for the CDR3 is TGCAGCGTTGAAGATGCGGGAGCCCGTAGGAATGAGCAGTTCTTC.

The table lists this clonotype with a count of one. The V and J genes are TRBV7-2 and TRBJ2-7; 9 positions agree with TRBD1. CDR3 length: 15 amino acids. The germline gives CDR1 SGHTA, CDR2 FQGNSA. The V gene end was trimmed by 5 bases and the J gene end by 7 bases; junction bases not matched to a gene: 12. The CDR3 loop is CASSHRGQGLREQYF. CDR3 bases: TGTGCCAGCAGCCACCGGGGACAGGGATTGAGGGAGCAGTACTTC.

This clonotype was seen repeatedly, ten times or more. The chain is built from TRBV5-1 and TRBJ2-3; D remains ambiguous. Trimming stripped 4 bases from V and 0 bases from J, with 9 bases between. Germline CDR1 reads SGHRS; CDR2 reads YFSETQ. The CDR3 has 14 amino acids. The CDR3 sequence: CASSGTVSTDTQYF. In DNA, the CDR3 is TGCGCCAGCAGCGGCACAGTTAGCACAGATACGCAGTATTTT.

This clonotype appeared a few times. The rearrangement uses TRBV7-2 and TRBJ1-6; TRBD1 matches 7 bases. The CDR3 totals 15 residues. V was pared by 8 bases and J by 7 bases, with 11 bases of the junction left unmatched. Per the germline V gene, CDR1 is SGHTA and CDR2 is FQGNSA. The CDR3 spells CASLPGTVGNSPLHF. CDR3 nucleotides: TGTGCCAGCCTCCCGGGGACAGTCGGAAATTCACCCCTCCACTTT.

The V call is TRBV7-2, the J call TRBJ1-5, with TRBD1 identical over 8 bases. Looked up from germline, CDR1 is SGHTA and CDR2 is FQGNSA. This CDR3 spans 13 amino acids. V was pared by 8 bases and J by 5 bases, with 5 bases of the junction left unmatched. CDR3 in amino acids: CASGRQGYQPQHF. CDR3 nucleotides: TGTGCCAGCGGCCGACAGGGGTATCAGCCCCAGCATTTT.

V and J are TRBV20-1 and TRBJ2-3; D is perhaps TRBD2 (6 bases). Trimming pared 1 base from V and 6 bases from J, leaving 17 bases between. Germline V gives CDR1 DFQATT, CDR2 SNEGSKA (reference sequence). The CDR3 runs to 15 residues. The DNA for the CDR3 is TGCAGTGCTAGAGTTATGCGGGGCCGTGGGGATACGCAGTATTTT. Residues: CSARVMRGRGDTQYF.

The chain joins TRBV6-2 or TRBV6-3 to TRBJ1-5; D unclear. This CDR3 contains 14 residues. Deletions cut 7 bases from V and 7 bases from J, with 17 bases between. From germline, CDR1 is MNHEY and CDR2 SVGEGT. CDR3 region: CASTNWKLGQPQHF. CDR3 nucleotide sequence: TGTGCCAGCACAAACTGGAAGCTAGGCCAGCCCCAGCATTTT.